These 24 T cell receptor beta chains were sequenced from one sample in a study of identifying expanded T cells in peripheral blood. The protocol was immunoSEQ multiplex PCR, while the TCRdb copy is restricted to in-frame clones and leaves out a portion. The data show roughly 96,000 clones, roughly 87% seen once. Sample: blood. The receptors were gathered from a person aged 18-70 years in good health.

CDR3 nucleotides: TGTGCCAGCAGTTACTCGTCCGGACGGACATACGAGCAGTACTTC. This encodes CASSYSSGRTYEQYF. The J gene is TRBJ2-7, the V gene TRBV6-5; TRBD1 is a possible D gene (5 bases). The germline V and J ends were trimmed by 0 bases and 4 bases, with 13 bases remaining between them. Germline values: CDR1 MNHEY, CDR2 SVGAGI. CDR3 length: 15 residues.

Concerning this clone itself: One end of the junction fails to match germline, which may point to a read error. CDR3 in amino acids: CSARDKGVEFF. The CDR3 nucleotides are TGCAGTGCTAGAGATAAAGGAGTTGAGTTCTTC. The chain has TRBV20-1 and TRBJ1-2; D remains ambiguous. The CDR3 runs 11 residues. Per the germline V gene, CDR1 is DFQATT and CDR2 is SNEGSKA (reference sequence).

The J gene is TRBJ1-1, the V gene TRBV15; D is unresolved. CDR3 length equals 14 residues. Germline CDR1 reads LNHNV; CDR2 reads YYDKDF (reference sequence). V lost 1 base and J 5 bases, leaving 11 bases between the germline ends. CDR3 sequence reads: CATSRGGTKTEAFF. DNA of the CDR3: TGTGCCACCAGCAGAGGAGGAACGAAGACTGAAGCTTTCTTT. Looking up the rest from reference TRBV15 and TRBJ1-1 gives the full variable domain: DAMVIQNPRYQVTQFGKPVTLSCSQTLNHNVMYWYQQKSSQAPKLLFHYYDKDFNNEADTPDNFQSRRPNTSFCFLDIRSPGLGDTAMYLCATSRGGTKTEAFFGQGTRLTVV.

In this sample, this clone turned up a few times. The chain is built from TRBV4-1 and TRBJ1-5, with D uncertain. The CDR3 consists of 13 residues. V lost 1 base, J lost 6 bases, and 7 bases lay in between. Germline CDR1 MGHRA, CDR2 YSYEKL. The DNA for the CDR3 is TGCGCCAGCAGCCAAGCACGGGGTCAGCCCCAGCATTTT. The encoded protein is CASSQARGQPQHF.

This sequence joins TRBV10-3 and TRBJ2-7; 8 nucleotides align to TRBD1. The germline V gene encodes CDR1 ENHRY and CDR2 SYGVKD. The CDR3 spans 15 residues. Trimming cost V 0 bases and J 7 bases; bases outside gene matches: 8. DNA of the CDR3: TGTGCCATCAGTGAGTCGTCAGGGGGCGCGGGGGAGCAGTACTTC. Translated, it gives CAISESSGGAGEQYF.

The chain links TRBV6-5 to TRBJ2-5, with TRBD2 as a possible D gene (6 bases). Germline V CDR1 and CDR2: MNHEY, SVGAGI. The length of the CDR3 is 16 residues. Trimming took 2 bases from V and 1 from J, leaving 14 bases between them. The CDR3: CASSYGIAVSQETQYF. The DNA of the CDR3 is TGTGCCAGCAGTTACGGGATAGCGGTGTCCCAAGAGACCCAGTACTTC.

This chain links TRBV9 with TRBJ1-4; D is perhaps TRBD1 (6 bases). The CDR3 is 15 residues long. The V end lost 0 bases, the J end lost 7 bases, and 13 bases lay between the germline ends. Germline CDR1 is SGDLS and CDR2 is YYNGEE. Here the CDR3 reads CASSVDVGAAEKLFF. CDR3 in DNA: TGTGCCAGCAGCGTAGATGTGGGGGCAGCTGAAAAACTGTTTTTT.

The chain employs TRBV7-3 and TRBJ2-2; no reliable D call. The V gene lost 1 base and the J gene lost 4 bases, with 7 bases spanning the gap. This CDR3 region has 14 residues. Per germline, CDR1 SGHTA and CDR2 FQGTGA. The CDR3 DNA is TGTGCCAGCAGCTTAATGAGATCCACCGGGGAGCTGTTTTTT. The encoded protein is CASSLMRSTGELFF.

The CDR3 spells CASRGVEETQYF. As DNA, the CDR3 is TGTGCTAGTAGGGGAGTGGAGGAGACCCAGTACTTC. The genes are TRBV12-5 and TRBJ2-5; D is tentatively TRBD1 or TRBD2 (5 bases each). V lost 8 bases and J 5 bases, leaving 12 bases between the germline ends. The CDR3 extends over 12 amino acids. Germline V gene data show CDR1 as LGHNT and CDR2 as FRNRAP.

The genes are TRBV15 and TRBJ1-1; no clear D. With 5 bases removed from V and 5 bases from J, the gap between germline ends came to 12 bases. CDR1 is LNHNV, CDR2 YYDKDF, per germline (reference sequence). The CDR3 has 13 amino acids. The CDR3 nucleotides are TGTGCCACCAGCTTTTATGTGTATACTGAAGCTTTCTTT. Translation: CATSFYVYTEAFF.

CDR3 DNA sequence: TGTGCCAGCAGTGCCCAAAGGAACACTGAAGCTTTCTTT. As protein: CASSAQRNTEAFF. V gene TRBV6-4 combines with J gene TRBJ1-1; D is uncertain. CDR1 is MRHNA, CDR2 SNTAGT, per germline. V lost 4 bases, J lost 1 base, and 7 bases lay in between. The CDR3 is 13 amino acids.

For this clone: Germline and junction disagree at one end, which may indicate a read error. V and J are TRBV5-1 and TRBJ1-1; no clear D gene. The CDR3 is 13 amino acids. Per the germline V gene, CDR1 is SGHRS and CDR2 is YFSETQ. In nucleotides, the CDR3 is TGCGCCGGCAGAGTGGGCGCGAACACTGAAGCTTTCTTT. Its protein product is CAGRVGANTEAFF. The whole variable domain, remainder taken from reference TRBV5-1 and TRBJ1-1, is KAGVTQTPRYLIKTRGQQVTLSCSPISGHRSVSWYQQTPGQGLQFLFEYFSETQRNKGNFPGRFSGRQFSNSRSEMNVSTLELGDSALYLCAGRVGANTEAFFGQGTRLTVV.

The gene calls are TRBV6-1 and TRBJ1-2, with D possibly being TRBD1 (6 bases). Trimming left V 5 bases short and J 11 bases short, with 21 bases between. In germline, CDR1 is MNHNS, CDR2 SASEGT. This CDR3 is 14 amino acids long. CDR3 DNA: TGTGCCAGCAGTTCCCGGGACATGTTATGGAGGTACACCTTC. It encodes CASSSRDMLWRYTF.

The chain is built from TRBV10-2 and TRBJ2-2, with D perhaps matching TRBD1 (6 bases). This CDR3 has 15 residues. With 3 bases removed from V and 7 bases from J, the gap between germline ends came to 15 bases. Germline CDR1 WSHSY, CDR2 SAAADI. CDR3 in DNA: TGCGCCAGCAGTGATTTACTACAGGGATTCGGGGAGCTGTTTTTT. Amino acid sequence: CASSDLLQGFGELFF.

V and J are TRBV4-1 and TRBJ2-2; 10 bases agree with TRBD2. From germline, CDR1 is MGHRA and CDR2 YSYEKL. V was clipped by 0 bases and J by 6 bases; unmatched bases: 4. The CDR3 has 16 residues. In DNA, the CDR3 is TGCGCCAGCAGCCAAGATCGAGGACTAGCGGCCGGGGAGCTGTTTTTT. Its translation: CASSQDRGLAAGELFF.

The V gene is TRBV7-3, the J gene TRBJ2-2; no clear D gene. This CDR3 region has 15 residues. Trimming cost V 5 bases and J 3 bases, with 13 bases left between them. Germline V gene lookup returns CDR1 SGHTA and CDR2 FQGTGA. The CDR3 region is CASSPSPLDTGELFF. The CDR3 coding sequence is TGTGCCAGCAGCCCATCACCCCTGGACACCGGGGAGCTGTTTTTT. The full variable domain, completed using reference TRBV7-3 and TRBJ2-2, is GAGVSQTPSNKVTEKGKYVELRCDPISGHTALYWYRQSLGQGPEFLIYFQGTGAADDSGLPNDRFFAVRPEGSVSTLKIQRTERGDSAVYLCASSPSPLDTGELFFGEGSRLTVL.

The chain links TRBV20-1 to TRBJ1-1, with a possible D match to TRBD1 (5 bases). Germline values: CDR1 DFQATT, CDR2 SNEGSKA (reference sequence). The CDR3 totals 11 residues. The ends were cut back, 6 bases at V and 7 bases at J, with 12 bases in the middle. The CDR3 DNA sequence: TGCAGTGCCGGGGGGGGAGTTGAAGCTTTCTTT. This sequence encodes CSAGGGVEAFF.

The chain carries TRBV2 and TRBJ2-7; D not resolved. This CDR3 is 15 amino acids long. Trimming left V 6 bases short and J 0 bases short, with 15 bases between. Germline assignment: CDR1 SNHLY and CDR2 FYNNEI. CDR3 nucleotide sequence: TGTGCCAGCAGGGTAACAGCGCAGAGCTCCTACGAGCAGTACTTC. Its translation is CASRVTAQSSYEQYF.

The chain's CDR3 is CASSLDRGSYEQYF. The CDR3 bases are TGTGCCAGCAGCTTGGACAGGGGTAGCTACGAGCAGTACTTC. The J gene is TRBJ2-7, the V gene TRBV5-4; TRBD1 matches at 7 bases. Germline CDR1 and CDR2: SGHNT and YYREEE (reference sequence). There are 14 residues in the CDR3. Germline trimming cut 0 bases from V and 3 bases from J; bases unmatched to any gene: 3.

This sequence joins TRBV28 and TRBJ1-2, with no clear D. The CDR3 totals 11 residues. The V and J ends lost 5 bases and 7 bases respectively, with 8 bases between them. CDR1 and CDR2 from the germline V gene are MDHEN and SYDVKM. The DNA for the CDR3 is TGTGCCAGCAGTGCCTCTGGTGGCTACACCTTC. Translating gives CASSASGGYTF.

This clone was counted once. The chain has TRBV19 and TRBJ1-2, with D perhaps TRBD1 (5 bases). With 3 bases removed from V and 2 bases from J, the gap between germline ends came to 7 bases. The CDR3 spans 13 residues. The germline gives CDR1 LNHDA, CDR2 SQIVND (reference sequence). CDR3: CASSMGQNYGYTF. In DNA, the CDR3 is TGTGCCAGTAGTATGGGGCAGAACTATGGCTACACCTTC.

The chain joins TRBV4-1 to TRBJ1-4; D is possibly TRBD1 (5 bases). The CDR3 is 14 residues long. CDR1 is MGHRA and CDR2 is YSYEKL in the germline V gene. V lost 0 bases to trimming and J lost 6 bases, with 8 bases between them. The CDR3 DNA reads as TGCGCCAGCAGCCAAGACAGGGCGGATGAAAAACTGTTTTTT. Its protein product is CASSQDRADEKLFF.

The V call is TRBV19, the J call TRBJ2-2; D unclear. CDR3 size: 13 residues. Trimming stripped 3 bases from V and 9 bases from J, with 11 bases between. Germline CDR1 reads LNHDA; CDR2 reads SQIVND (reference sequence). CDR3 coding DNA: TGTGCCAGTAGTATCAAGCGACCCCGGGAGCTGTTTTTT. Translation gives CASSIKRPRELFF.

The chain joins TRBV19 to TRBJ2-5; weak D call: TRBD2 (7 bases). The germline CDR1 and CDR2 sequences are LNHDA and SQIVND (reference sequence). The V end was cut by 1 base, the J end by 10 bases, with 16 bases between. The CDR3 loop spans 14 amino acids. The CDR3 here is CASSIGWGRGVQYF. CDR3 bases: TGTGCCAGTAGTATAGGCTGGGGGAGGGGGGTCCAGTACTTC.